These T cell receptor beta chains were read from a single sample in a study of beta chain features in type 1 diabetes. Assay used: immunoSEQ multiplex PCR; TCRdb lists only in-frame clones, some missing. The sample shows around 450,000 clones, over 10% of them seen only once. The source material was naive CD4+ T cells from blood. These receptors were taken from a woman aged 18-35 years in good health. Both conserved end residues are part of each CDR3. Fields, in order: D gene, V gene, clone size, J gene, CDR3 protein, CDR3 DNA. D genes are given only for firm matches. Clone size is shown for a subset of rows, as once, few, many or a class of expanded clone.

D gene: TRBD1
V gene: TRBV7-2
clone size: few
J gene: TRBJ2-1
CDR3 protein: CASSGTGLYNEQFF
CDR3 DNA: TGTGCCAGCAGCGGGACAGGGCTATACAATGAGCAGTTCTTC

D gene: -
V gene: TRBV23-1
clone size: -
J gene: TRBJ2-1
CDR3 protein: CASSQGHNEINEQFF
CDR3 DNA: TGCGCCAGCAGTCAAGGACATAATGAAATCAATGAGCAGTTCTTC

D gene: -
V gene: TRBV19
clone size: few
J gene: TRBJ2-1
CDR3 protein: CASRRQGSNEQFF
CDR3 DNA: TGTGCCAGTAGGAGGCAGGGGAGTAATGAGCAGTTCTTC

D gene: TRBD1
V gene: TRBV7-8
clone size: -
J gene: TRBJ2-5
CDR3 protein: CASSLGGQGPQETQYF
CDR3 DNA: TGTGCCAGCAGCTTAGGGGGACAGGGCCCACAAGAGACCCAGTACTTC

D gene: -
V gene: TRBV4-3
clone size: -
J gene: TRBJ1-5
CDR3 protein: CASSQDKLLDQPQHF
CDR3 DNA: TGCGCCAGCAGCCAAGATAAGCTTCTGGATCAGCCCCAGCATTTT

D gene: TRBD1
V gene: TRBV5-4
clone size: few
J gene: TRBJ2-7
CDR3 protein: CASSFRDRGREQYF
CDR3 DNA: TGTGCCAGCAGCTTCCGGGACAGGGGCAGGGAGCAGTACTTC

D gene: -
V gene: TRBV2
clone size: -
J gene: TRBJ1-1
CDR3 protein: CASSENSLNTEAFF
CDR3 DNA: TGTGCCAGCAGTGAAAACTCCCTGAACACTGAAGCTTTCTTT

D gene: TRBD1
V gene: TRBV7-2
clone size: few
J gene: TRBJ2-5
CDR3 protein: CASSEGTEETQYF
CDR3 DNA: TGTGCCAGCAGCGAAGGGACAGAAGAGACCCAGTACTTC

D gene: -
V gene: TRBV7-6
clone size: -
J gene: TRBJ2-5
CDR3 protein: CASSLPYGIQGTQYF
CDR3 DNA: TGTGCCAGCAGCTTACCGTATGGGATTCAGGGGACCCAGTACTTC

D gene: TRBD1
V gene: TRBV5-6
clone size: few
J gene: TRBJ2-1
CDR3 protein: CASSLQGAISSYNEQFF
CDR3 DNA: TGTGCCAGCAGCTTGCAGGGGGCGATTAGCTCCTACAATGAGCAGTTCTTC

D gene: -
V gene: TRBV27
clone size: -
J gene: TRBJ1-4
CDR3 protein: CASSLRRTNEKLFF
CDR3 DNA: TGTGCCAGCAGTTTACGCAGGACTAATGAAAAACTGTTTTTT

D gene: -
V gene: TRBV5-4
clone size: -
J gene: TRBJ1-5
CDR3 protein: CASSVDRQQPQHF
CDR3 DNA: TGTGCCAGCAGCGTAGACAGGCAACAGCCCCAGCATTTT

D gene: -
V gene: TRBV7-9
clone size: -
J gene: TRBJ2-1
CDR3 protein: CASSLGGVTYNEQFF
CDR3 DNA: TGTGCCAGCAGCTTAGGAGGGGTGACCTACAATGAGCAGTTCTTC

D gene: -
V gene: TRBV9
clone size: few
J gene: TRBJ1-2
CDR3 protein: CASSVGRDGPLGNYGYTF
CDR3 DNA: TGTGCCAGCAGCGTAGGAAGGGACGGACCCCTCGGGAACTATGGCTACACCTTC

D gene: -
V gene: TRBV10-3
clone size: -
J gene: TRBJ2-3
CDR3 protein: CAISDHRTGTTNLTDTQYF
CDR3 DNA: TGTGCCATCAGTGACCACCGAACCGGGACAACAAACCTCACAGATACGCAGTATTTT

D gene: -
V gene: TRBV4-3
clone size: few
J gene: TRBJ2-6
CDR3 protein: CASSQMPGAGANVLTF
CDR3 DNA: TGCGCCAGCAGCCAAATGCCAGGGGCCGGGGCCAACGTCCTGACTTTC

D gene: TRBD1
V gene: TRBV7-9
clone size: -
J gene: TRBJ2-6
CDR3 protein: CAGTARGHSGANVLTF
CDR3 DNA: TGTGCCGGGACAGCGAGGGGCCACTCTGGGGCCAACGTCCTGACTTTC

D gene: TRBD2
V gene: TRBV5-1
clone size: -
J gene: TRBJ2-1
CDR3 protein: CASSLVASGAYNEQFF
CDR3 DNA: TGCGCCAGCAGCTTGGTGGCTAGCGGGGCCTACAATGAGCAGTTCTTC

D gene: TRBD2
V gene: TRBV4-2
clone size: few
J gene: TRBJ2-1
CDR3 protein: CASSHGLAGGFFGDNEQFF
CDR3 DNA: TGTGCCAGCAGCCACGGACTAGCGGGGGGCTTCTTCGGAGACAATGAGCAGTTCTTC

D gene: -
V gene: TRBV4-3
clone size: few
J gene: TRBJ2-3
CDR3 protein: CASSLLDSPDTQYF
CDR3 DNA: TGCGCCAGCAGCCTGTTGGACAGCCCAGATACGCAGTATTTT

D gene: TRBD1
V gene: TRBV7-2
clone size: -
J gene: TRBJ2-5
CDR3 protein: CASSHGQGQETQYF
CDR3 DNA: TGTGCCAGCAGCCACGGACAGGGCCAAGAGACCCAGTACTTC

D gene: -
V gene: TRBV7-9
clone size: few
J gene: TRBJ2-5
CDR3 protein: CASSPNGETQYF
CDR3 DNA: TGTGCCAGCAGCCCTAACGGAGAGACCCAGTACTTC

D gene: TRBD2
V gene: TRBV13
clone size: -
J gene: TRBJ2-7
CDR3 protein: CASRHSGRESYEQYF
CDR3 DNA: TGTGCCAGCAGACATAGCGGGAGGGAATCCTACGAGCAGTACTTC

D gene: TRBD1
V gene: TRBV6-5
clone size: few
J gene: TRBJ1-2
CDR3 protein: CASSKGQGHYGYTF
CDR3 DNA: TGTGCCAGCAGTAAAGGACAGGGGCACTATGGCTACACCTTC

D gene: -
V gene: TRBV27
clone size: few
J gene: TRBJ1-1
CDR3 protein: CASKRDLNTEAFF
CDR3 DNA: TGTGCCAGCAAGAGGGATCTGAACACTGAAGCTTTCTTT

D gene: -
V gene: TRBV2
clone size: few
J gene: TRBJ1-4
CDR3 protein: CASSGVGQRGEKLFF
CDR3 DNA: TGTGCCAGCAGTGGGGTAGGGCAGAGGGGCGAAAAACTGTTTTTT

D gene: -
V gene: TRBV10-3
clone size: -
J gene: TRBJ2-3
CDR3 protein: CAISLEITDTQYF
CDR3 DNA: TGTGCCATCAGCTTAGAGATCACAGATACGCAGTATTTT

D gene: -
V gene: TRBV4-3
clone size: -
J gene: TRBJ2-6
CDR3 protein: CASSQSGANVLTF
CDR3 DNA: TGCGCCAGCAGCCAGTCTGGGGCCAACGTCCTGACTTTC

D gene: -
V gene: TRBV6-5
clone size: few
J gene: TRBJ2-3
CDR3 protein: CASSAGTLLTDTQYF
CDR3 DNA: TGTGCCAGCAGTGCCGGGACACTTCTCACAGATACGCAGTATTTT

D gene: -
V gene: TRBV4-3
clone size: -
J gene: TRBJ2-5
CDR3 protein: CASSQEDRDSKTQYF
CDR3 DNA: TGCGCCAGCAGCCAAGAAGACAGGGACTCGAAGACCCAGTACTTC

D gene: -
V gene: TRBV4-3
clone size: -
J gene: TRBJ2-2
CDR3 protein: CASSLYPLGELFF
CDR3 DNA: TGCGCCAGCAGCCTTTATCCCCTCGGGGAGCTGTTTTTT

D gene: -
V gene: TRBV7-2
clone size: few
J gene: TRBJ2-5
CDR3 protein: CASSPPARRETQYF
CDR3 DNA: TGTGCCAGCAGCCCCCCCGCGAGGCGGGAGACCCAGTACTTC

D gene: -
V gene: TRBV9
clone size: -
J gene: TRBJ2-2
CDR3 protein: CASSIRGNPADTGELFF
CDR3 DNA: TGTGCCAGCAGCATTAGGGGGAACCCGGCGGACACCGGGGAGCTGTTTTTT

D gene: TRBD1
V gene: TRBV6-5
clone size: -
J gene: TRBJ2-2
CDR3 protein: CASSPDRTTGELFF
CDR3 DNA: TGTGCCAGCAGTCCGGACAGGACCACCGGGGAGCTGTTTTTT

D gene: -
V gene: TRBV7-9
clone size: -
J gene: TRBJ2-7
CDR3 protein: CASSWSRYEQYF
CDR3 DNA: TGTGCCAGCAGCTGGTCCAGGTACGAGCAGTACTTC

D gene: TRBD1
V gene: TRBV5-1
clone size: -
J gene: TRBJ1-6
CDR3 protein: CASSRRDRGFYNSPLHF
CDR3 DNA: TGCGCCAGCAGTCGCAGGGACAGGGGTTTCTATAATTCACCCCTCCACTTT

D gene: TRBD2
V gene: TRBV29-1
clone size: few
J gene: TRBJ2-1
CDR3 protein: CSAIRAGDFYNEQFF
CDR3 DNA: TGCAGCGCCATCCGGGCGGGGGATTTCTACAATGAGCAGTTCTTC

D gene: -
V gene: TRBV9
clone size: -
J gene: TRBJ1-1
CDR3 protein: CASTKTQGDTEAFF
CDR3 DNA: TGTGCCAGCACCAAAACACAGGGAGACACTGAAGCTTTCTTT